This T cell receptor (beta chain) was sequenced in a study of blood T cell repertoires in COVID-19. Only in-frame clones appear in the TCRdb table, and some are missing; sequencing was by immunoSEQ multiplex PCR. The table shows approximately 140,000 clones, with approximately 86% occurring only once. The ends were cut back, 4 bases at V and 0 bases at J, with 13 bases in the middle. The germline CDR1 and CDR2 sequences are SGDLS and YYNGEE. The CDR3 consists of 16 residues. This receptor was taken from a woman in her sixties with active or convalescent COVID-19. Sequencing input: peripheral blood. The chain employs TRBV9 and TRBJ2-2, with D maybe TRBD2 (7 bases). Here the CDR3 reads CASSPHGGPNTGELFF. The DNA of the CDR3 is TGTGCCAGCAGCCCCCACGGGGGGCCGAACACCGGGGAGCTGTTTTTT.